This entry describes one T cell receptor beta chain. Per the authors' pipeline: Nucleated cell number was recorded as an estimate derived from reference gene primer amplification. Assay: immunoSEQ multiplex PCR; the TCRdb copy retains only in-frame clones and omits some. From that table come the V and J calls and clone size; the DNA was used to work out D and trimming. The data contain 90,000 to 150,000 clones, roughly 90% of them singletons. These data originate in a study of blood T cell repertoires in COVID-19. Looking at the study overall: Samples taken during acute and convalescent COVID-19 were collected in the United States, Italy and Spain. Sources were T cells, B-cell-depleted T cells, or PBMCs; the material itself was cDNA or gDNA.

Sequenced sample: peripheral blood. This receptor was obtained from a human donor in a cohort sampled during active COVID-19.

Here the CDR3 reads CASSRGQVTEAFF. For the CDR3, the DNA is TGTGCCAGCTCTCGGGGACAGGTTACTGAAGCTTTCTTT. The chain carries TRBV18 and TRBJ1-1, with 8 bases lining up with TRBD1. Per the germline V gene, CDR1 is KGHSH and CDR2 is LQKENI. The CDR3 extends over 13 amino acids. Losses at the gene ends were 6 bases for V and 5 bases for J; bases not matched to a gene: 5.